This record covers a single TCR beta chain. The antigen is unknown. The sample is drawn from a study of neoadjuvant nivolumab and ipilimumab in lung cancer. Whole-study context: Patients got nivolumab 3 mg/kg on days 1, 15 and 29; combination added ipilimumab 1 mg/kg day 1. Study-level findings and limits: Pathologic regression was not significantly tied to TCR clonality. TCR sequencing covered a small number of samples.

CDR1 SGHTA and CDR2 FQGNSA come from the germline V gene. This CDR3 comprises 17 residues. The germline V and J ends were trimmed by 3 bases and 1 base, with 16 bases remaining between them. Clones were read by immunoSEQ multiplex PCR, and TCRdb kept only the in-frame ones, dropping some. This table holds 25,000 to 35,000 clones, roughly 90% found once. This sequence joins TRBV7-2 and TRBJ2-1; D perhaps matches TRBD2 (6 bases). The sequences come from peripheral blood, collected after neoadjuvant nivolumab, alone or with ipilimumab, at or shortly before surgery. This clonotype was sampled from an adult with non-small cell lung cancer. The DNA of the CDR3 is TGTGCCAGCAGCTTTGAACGGGGGATAGGGTCCTACAATGAGCAGTTCTTC. Protein: CASSFERGIGSYNEQFF.